This T cell receptor (beta chain) was retrieved from a study of blood T cell repertoires in COVID-19. Overall study: There were acute and convalescent COVID-19 samples, and they came from the United States, Italy and Spain.

Under the authors' procedure: It was from reference gene primer amplification that nucleated cell counts were estimated. Data came from immunoSEQ multiplex PCR; TCRdb stores just in-frame clones and leaves some out. V, J and clone size are taken as reported in that table, and D and trimming were inferred from the DNA itself. Of approximately 190,000 clones detected, around 90% appear once; the ten largest clones hold 20% to 25%. V shed 3 bases, J shed 2 bases, and the junction held 12 bases outside the gene matches. The CDR3 extends over 18 amino acids. CDR1 is MGHDK, CDR2 SYGVNS, per germline. This sequence originates from a man in his 60s with active or convalescent COVID-19. Material: peripheral blood. This chain uses TRBV25-1 with TRBJ2-7, with TRBD1 identical over 11 bases. The CDR3 coding sequence is TGTGCCAGCAGTGAGGGACAGGGGGGAGTGAAAAACGCCTACGAGCAGTACTTC. It codes for CASSEGQGGVKNAYEQYF.